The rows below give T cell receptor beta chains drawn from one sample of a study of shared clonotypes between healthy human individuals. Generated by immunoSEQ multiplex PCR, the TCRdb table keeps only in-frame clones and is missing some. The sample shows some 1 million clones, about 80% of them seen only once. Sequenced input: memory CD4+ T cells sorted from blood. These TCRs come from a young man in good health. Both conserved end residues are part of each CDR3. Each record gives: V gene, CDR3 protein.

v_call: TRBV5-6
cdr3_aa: CASSPLQAWGAEAFF

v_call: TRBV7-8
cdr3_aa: CASSLVVLQGHEQYF

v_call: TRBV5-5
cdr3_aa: CASSPLTSATDTQYF

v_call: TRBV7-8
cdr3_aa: CASSLEGGSKNIQYF

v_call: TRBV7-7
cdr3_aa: CASSPLSSTDTQYF

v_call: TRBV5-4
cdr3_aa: CASSLAPNSYEQYF

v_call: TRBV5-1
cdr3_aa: CASSPNALANTEAFF

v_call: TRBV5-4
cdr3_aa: CASKEGPTSTKNIQYF

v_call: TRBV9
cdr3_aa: CASSVALDNSYNEQFF

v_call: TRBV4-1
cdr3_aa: CASSQESGGDYGYTF

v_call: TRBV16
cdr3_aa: CASSRRTGGGEAFF

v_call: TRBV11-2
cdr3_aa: CASSHPGEAPTQYF

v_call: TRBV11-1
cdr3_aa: CASSLSGSGAYNEQFF

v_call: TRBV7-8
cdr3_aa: CASSYQKGAVIGANYGYTF

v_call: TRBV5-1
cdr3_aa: CASSRGQTGELFF

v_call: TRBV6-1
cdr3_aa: CASSDPGKGEKLFF

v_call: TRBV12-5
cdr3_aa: CASASGPPNYEQYF

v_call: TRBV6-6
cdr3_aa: CASSYWREGLEQFF

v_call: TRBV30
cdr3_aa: CAWSGRDRVYSEQYF

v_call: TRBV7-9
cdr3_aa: CASSTQGGETQYF

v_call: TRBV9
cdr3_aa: CASSATTNSPLHF

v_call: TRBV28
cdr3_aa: CASSFPGHREFF

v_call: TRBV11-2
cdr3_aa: CASSLVEGAGAQETQYF

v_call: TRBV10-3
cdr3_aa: CAISVSSGNEQFF

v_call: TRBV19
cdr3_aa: CASSIAGTGANEQYF

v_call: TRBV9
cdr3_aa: CASSVGAGKGQETQYF

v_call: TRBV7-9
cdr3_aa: CASSLASPGKKLFF

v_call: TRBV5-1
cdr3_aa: CASSIGTEEYF

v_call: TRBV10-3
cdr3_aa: CATRDRASDTQYF

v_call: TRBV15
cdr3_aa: CATSRDLRTGTRSNEKLFF

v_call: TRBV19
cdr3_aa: CASSAAWETQYF

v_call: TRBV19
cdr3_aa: CASSMPLTTGELFF

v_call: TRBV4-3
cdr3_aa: CASSQDASHSYEQYF

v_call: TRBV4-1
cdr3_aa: CASSQGGGSRGPQHF

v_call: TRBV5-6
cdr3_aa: CASSLNRPRASNQPQHF

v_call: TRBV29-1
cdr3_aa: CSVGGVGGGQETQYF

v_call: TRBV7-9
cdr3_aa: CASKAWAGDLNEQFF

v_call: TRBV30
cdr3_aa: CAWEGQASHYGYTF

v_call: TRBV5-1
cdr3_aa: CASSSDRGLAGGFSTDTQYF

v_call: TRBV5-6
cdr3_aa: CASSLRRLAGAEQYF

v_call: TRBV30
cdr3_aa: CACPGGSHF

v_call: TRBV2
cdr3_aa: CASSEETKQETQYF

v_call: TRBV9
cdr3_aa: CASSEQGTEKLFF

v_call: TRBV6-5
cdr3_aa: CASSRGGNTEAFF

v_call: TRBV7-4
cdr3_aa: CASSLKGGANTGELFF

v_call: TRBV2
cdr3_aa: CASQTGQGRGTEAFF

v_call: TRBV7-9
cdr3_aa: CASSLEGPRYEQYF

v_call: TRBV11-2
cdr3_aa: CASSFGAGNMRGELFF

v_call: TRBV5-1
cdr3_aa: CASSLVGDPYNEQFF

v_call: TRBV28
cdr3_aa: CASSNGGGGEEKLFF

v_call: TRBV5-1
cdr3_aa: CASSLEGGSPNQPQHF

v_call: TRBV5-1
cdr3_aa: CASSLGQGQETQYF

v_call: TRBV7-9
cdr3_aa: CASSSPGTGGGYGYTF

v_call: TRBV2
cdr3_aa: CASSEEGVTKGQPQHF

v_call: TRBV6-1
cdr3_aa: CASSGTGGAGGYTF